This TCR beta chain was captured by sequencing in a study of blood T cell repertoires in COVID-19. Profiling relied on immunoSEQ multiplex PCR, and the TCRdb table lists in-frame clones only, not all of them. This table has about 140,000 clones, around nine tenths appearing once. The sequenced material came from peripheral blood. The receptor's source is a human donor in a cohort sampled during active COVID-19.

The CDR3 loop reads CASSLGKRGQKETQYF. The CDR3 DNA reads TGTGCCAGCAGCTTGGGAAAGCGGGGGCAAAAAGAGACCCAGTACTTC. The V call is TRBV5-4, the J call TRBJ2-5, with 8 bases identical to TRBD2. The CDR3 has 16 residues. The germline CDR1 and CDR2 sequences are SGHNT and YYREEE (reference sequence). V gave up 0 bases and J gave up 3 bases; unmatched junction bases: 7.